The present T cell receptor (beta chain) was sequenced within a study of blood T cell repertoires in COVID-19. The CDR3 covers 14 residues. V dropped 3 bases and J dropped 9 bases, with 15 bases sitting between them. Germline CDR1 is KGHSH and CDR2 is LQKENI. As handled by the study authors: Quantification of nucleated cells was approximated via reference gene primer amplification. The assay was immunoSEQ multiplex PCR, and TCRdb's table has in-frame clones only and misses some. V and J calls and clone size are given by that table; D and trimming were obtained from the DNA. The data contain about 300,000 clones, around 84% of them singletons.

The sequence derives from a young man who had recovered from COVID-19. The V gene is TRBV18, the J gene TRBJ1-5, with a tentative D call TRBD1 (6 bases). The specimen was PBMCs or T cells enriched from blood (not recorded which). Here the CDR3 DNA reads TGTGCCAGCTCACCTGGAGCAGGGGATAGGCCCCAGCATTTT. It specifies CASSPGAGDRPQHF.